This T cell receptor beta chain was documented in a study of blood T cell repertoires in COVID-19. On the study more broadly: Sources were T cells, B-cell-depleted T cells, or PBMCs; the material itself was cDNA or gDNA.

Details on this clone: Other DNA sequences in this specimen translate into the identical CDR3.

Produced via immunoSEQ multiplex PCR; TCRdb's table is partial and in-frame only. The sample lists 200,000 to 250,000 clones, 82% occurring once. The sequence came from a woman aged 80 or older with acute or convalescent COVID-19. The specimen sequenced was peripheral blood.

The CDR3 nucleotides read TGTGCCAGCAGCCCCAGGACTAGCGGGGGCCGGGGGGAGACCCAGTACTTC. Encoded protein: CASSPRTSGGRGETQYF. The gene calls are TRBV7-2 and TRBJ2-5; 13 bases are shared with TRBD2. The CDR3 totals 17 residues. V shed 5 bases and J 5 bases; nucleotides not matched to a gene: 11. Per germline, CDR1 SGHTA and CDR2 FQGNSA.